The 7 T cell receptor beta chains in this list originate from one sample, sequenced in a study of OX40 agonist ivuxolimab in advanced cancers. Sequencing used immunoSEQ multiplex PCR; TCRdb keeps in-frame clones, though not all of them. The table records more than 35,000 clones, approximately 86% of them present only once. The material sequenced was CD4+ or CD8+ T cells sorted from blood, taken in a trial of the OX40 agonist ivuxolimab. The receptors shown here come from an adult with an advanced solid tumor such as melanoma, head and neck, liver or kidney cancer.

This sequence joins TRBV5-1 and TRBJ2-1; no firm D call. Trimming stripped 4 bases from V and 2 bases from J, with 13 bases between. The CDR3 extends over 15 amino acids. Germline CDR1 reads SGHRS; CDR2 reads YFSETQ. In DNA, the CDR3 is TGCGCCAGCAGCCTTCAAGCAATAGCCTACAATGAGCAGTTCTTC. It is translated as CASSLQAIAYNEQFF.

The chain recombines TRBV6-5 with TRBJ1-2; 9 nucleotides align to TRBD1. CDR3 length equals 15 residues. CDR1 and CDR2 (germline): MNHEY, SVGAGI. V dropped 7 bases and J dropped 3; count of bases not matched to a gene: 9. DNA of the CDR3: TGTGCCAGCAAGCTAACAGGGGGCGTCGACTATGGCTACACCTTC. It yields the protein CASKLTGGVDYGYTF.

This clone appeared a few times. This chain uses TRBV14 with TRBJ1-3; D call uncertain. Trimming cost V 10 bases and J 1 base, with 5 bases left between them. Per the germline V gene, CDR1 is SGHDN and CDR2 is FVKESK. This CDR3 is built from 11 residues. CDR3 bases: TGTGCCATTCTATCTGGAAACACCATATATTTT. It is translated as CAILSGNTIYF.

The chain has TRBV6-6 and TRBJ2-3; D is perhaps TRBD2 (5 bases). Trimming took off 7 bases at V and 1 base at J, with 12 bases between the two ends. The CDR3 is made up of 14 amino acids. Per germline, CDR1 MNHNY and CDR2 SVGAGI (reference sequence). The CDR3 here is CASIRGPRTDTQYF. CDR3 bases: TGTGCCAGCATACGCGGGCCCCGCACAGATACGCAGTATTTT.

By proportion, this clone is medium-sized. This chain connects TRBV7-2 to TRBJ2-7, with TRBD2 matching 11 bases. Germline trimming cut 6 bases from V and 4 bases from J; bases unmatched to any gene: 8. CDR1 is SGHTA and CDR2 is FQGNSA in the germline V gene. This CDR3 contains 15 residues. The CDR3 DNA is TGTGCCAGCAGTCATGGGACTAGCGGACTATACGAGCAGTACTTC. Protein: CASSHGTSGLYEQYF.

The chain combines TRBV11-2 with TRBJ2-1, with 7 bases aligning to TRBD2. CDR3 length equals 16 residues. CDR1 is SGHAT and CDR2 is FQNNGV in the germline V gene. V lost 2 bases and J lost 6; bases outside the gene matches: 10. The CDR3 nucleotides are TGTGCCAGCAGCTTAATCGTGACTAGCTCGGCCAATGAGCAGTTCTTC. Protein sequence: CASSLIVTSSANEQFF.

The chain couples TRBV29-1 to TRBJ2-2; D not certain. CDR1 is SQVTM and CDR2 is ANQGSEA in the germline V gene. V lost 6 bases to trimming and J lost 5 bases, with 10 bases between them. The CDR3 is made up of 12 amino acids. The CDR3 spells CSVVDWTGELFF. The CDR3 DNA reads TGCAGCGTAGTGGATTGGACCGGGGAGCTGTTTTTT.